A selection of T cell receptor beta chains follows, all from one sample in a study of blood T cell repertoires in COVID-19. Clones were read by immunoSEQ multiplex PCR, and TCRdb kept only the in-frame ones, dropping some. The table includes approximately 110,000 clones, approximately 82% detected once. The sample was peripheral blood. These receptors originate from a woman at least 80 years old with active or convalescent COVID-19. Both conserved end residues are part of each CDR3. D genes are given only for firm matches. For some rows the clone size is stated as once, few or many, or as a class when expanded; others skip it.

D | J | V | size | DNA | CDR3
- | TRBJ2-7 | TRBV28 | - | - | CASRRFGGGAYF
TRBD1 | TRBJ2-7 | TRBV6-5 | few | TGTGCCAGCAGCGCCGGGACAGACTACGAGCAGTACTTC | CASSAGTDYEQYF
TRBD1 | TRBJ1-4 | TRBV9 | - | TGTGCCAGCAGCGTAGGTGGGACAGGGGCTAATGAAAAACTGTTTTTT | CASSVGGTGANEKLFF
- | TRBJ2-1 | TRBV13 | - | TGTGCCAGCAGCCCGAAGGGACTCTCTCGCTATGAGCAGTTCTTC | CASSPKGLSRYEQFF
- | TRBJ2-7 | TRBV7-2 | - | TGTGCCAGCAGCTTAGATGGCGGGACCACCTACGAGCAGTACTTC | CASSLDGGTTYEQYF
TRBD2 | TRBJ2-6 | TRBV27 | few | TGTGCCAGCCGCAGGACTAGCGGGAGGGCTGGGGCCAACGTCCTGACTTTC | CASRRTSGRAGANVLTF
- | TRBJ2-7 | TRBV28 | - | TGTGCCAGCATAACAGCGGGACAACCAGGAGACGAGCAGTACTTC | CASITAGQPGDEQYF
- | TRBJ1-2 | TRBV4-1 | - | TGCGCCAGCAGCCTCGGGAACCTGGGCCTGCCCAGCGCCTATGGCTACACCTTC | CASSLGNLGLPSAYGYTF
- | TRBJ2-7 | TRBV6-5 | - | TGTGCCAGCAGTTTGGTAACAGGGCGGGACGAGCAGTACTTC | CASSLVTGRDEQYF
TRBD2 | TRBJ2-7 | TRBV7-9 | once | TGTGCCAGCAGCTCGGCGGGACTAGCGGACTACGAGCAGTACTTC | CASSSAGLADYEQYF
- | TRBJ2-7 | TRBV7-2 | - | TGTGCCAGCAGCCCCGCCGGGACTCCCTACGAGCAGTACTTC | CASSPAGTPYEQYF
TRBD2 | TRBJ2-2 | TRBV5-1 | - | TGCGCCAGCAGCTTGGAGACTAGCGGGAGGAACACCGGGGAGCTGTTTTTT | CASSLETSGRNTGELFF
- | TRBJ2-4 | TRBV5-1 | - | TGCGCCAGCAGCCCCTCCCGGGGGTCGGCCAAAAACATTCAGTACTTC | CASSPSRGSAKNIQYF
- | TRBJ2-7 | TRBV27 | - | TGTGCCAGCAGCCCTAGGGGGGGCTACGAGCAGTACTTC | CASSPRGGYEQYF
- | TRBJ1-5 | TRBV20-1 | once | TGCAGTGCTAGTTCAGGGGTTAATCAGCCCCAGCATTTT | CSASSGVNQPQHF
TRBD1 | TRBJ2-7 | TRBV9 | few | TGTGCCAGCAGTCAAACCGGGACAGGGTTGTACGAGCAGTACTTC | CASSQTGTGLYEQYF
TRBD1 | TRBJ2-3 | TRBV28 | few | TGTGCCAGCAGTTCTCCGGGACAGGGGGCAGATACGCAGTATTTT | CASSSPGQGADTQYF
TRBD2 | TRBJ2-6 | TRBV2 | few | TGTGCCAGCATCCCTGGGCTAGCGGGAGCTGGGGCCAACGTCCTGACTTTC | CASIPGLAGAGANVLTF
- | TRBJ2-1 | TRBV6-6 | - | TGTGCCAGCAGTTACTCGACTACTTACAATGAGCAGTTCTTC | CASSYSTTYNEQFF
- | TRBJ1-1 | TRBV10-1 | - | TGCGCCAGCAGTGAGGACAGTTTAATGAACACTGAAGCTTTCTTT | CASSEDSLMNTEAFF
TRBD2 | TRBJ2-7 | TRBV6-5 | - | TGTGCCAGCCAAGGGGCTAGCGGGAGTTACGAGCAGTACTTC | CASQGASGSYEQYF
- | TRBJ1-1 | TRBV6-6 | - | TGTGCCAGCAGTTCCCGTGGGAGGACTGAAGCTTTCTTT | CASSSRGRTEAFF